This TCR beta chain was documented in a study of blood T cell repertoires in COVID-19. TCRdb keeps only in-frame clones here, not all; method: immunoSEQ multiplex PCR. Of 200,000 or so clones in the sample, roughly 81% are singletons; the top ten hold over 2.5%. With 3 bases removed from V and 8 bases from J, the gap between germline ends came to 11 bases. The length of the CDR3 is 13 residues. From germline, CDR1 is MDHEN and CDR2 SYDVKM. The chain carries TRBV28 and TRBJ1-5, with TRBD1 as a possible D gene (5 bases). Material: peripheral blood. The TCR was taken from a man between 45 and 60 years old who had recovered from COVID-19. The CDR3 nucleotides are TGTGCCAGCAGTTTTAAGGGGTCGAAGCCCCAGCATTTT. This gives the protein CASSFKGSKPQHF.